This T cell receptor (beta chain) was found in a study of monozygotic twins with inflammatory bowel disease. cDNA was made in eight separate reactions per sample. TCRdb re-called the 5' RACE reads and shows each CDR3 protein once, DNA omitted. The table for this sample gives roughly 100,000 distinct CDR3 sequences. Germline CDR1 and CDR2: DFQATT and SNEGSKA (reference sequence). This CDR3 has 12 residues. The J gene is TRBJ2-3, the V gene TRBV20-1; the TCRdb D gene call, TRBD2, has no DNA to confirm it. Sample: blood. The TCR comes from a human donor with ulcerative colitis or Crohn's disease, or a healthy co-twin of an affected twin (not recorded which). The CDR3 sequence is CSAKRGTDTQYF.